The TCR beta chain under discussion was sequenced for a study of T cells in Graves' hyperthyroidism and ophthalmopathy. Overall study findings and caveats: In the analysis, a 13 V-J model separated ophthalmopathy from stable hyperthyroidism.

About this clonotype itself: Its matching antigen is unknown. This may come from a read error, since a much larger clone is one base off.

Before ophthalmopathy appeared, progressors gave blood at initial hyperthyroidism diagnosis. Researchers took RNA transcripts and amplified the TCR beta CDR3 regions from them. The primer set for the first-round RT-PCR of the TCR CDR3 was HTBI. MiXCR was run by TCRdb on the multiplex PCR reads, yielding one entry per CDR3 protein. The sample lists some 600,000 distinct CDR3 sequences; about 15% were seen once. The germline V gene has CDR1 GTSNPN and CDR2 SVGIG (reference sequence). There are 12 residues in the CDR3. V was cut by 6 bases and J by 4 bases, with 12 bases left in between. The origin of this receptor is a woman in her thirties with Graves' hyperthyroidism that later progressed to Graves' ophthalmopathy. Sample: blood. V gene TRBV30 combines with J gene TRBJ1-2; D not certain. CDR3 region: CACLRAGYGYTF. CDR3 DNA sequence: TGTGCCTGTTTGAGGGCGGGCTATGGCTACACCTTC.